Listed below are T cell receptor beta chains from one sample, sequenced in a study of beta chain features in type 1 diabetes. Some clones are missing from TCRdb's copy, which holds only in-frame ones; the method was immunoSEQ multiplex PCR. The sample lists hundreds of thousands of clones; roughly 13% were seen once. The sequenced sample was naive CD4+ T cells from blood. These receptors originate from a young man with type 1 diabetes. Both conserved end residues are part of each CDR3. D genes are given only for firm matches. Rows give clone size only sometimes, using once, few, many, or a class for an expanded clone.

clone_size: -
v_call: TRBV30
d_call: TRBD1
j_call: TRBJ1-2
cdr3_aa: CAWNRGARGNYGYTF
cdr3_nt: TGTGCCTGGAACAGGGGAGCGAGGGGTAACTATGGCTACACCTTC

clone_size: few
v_call: TRBV6-5
d_call: -
j_call: TRBJ2-1
cdr3_aa: CASSSRGAFYNEQFF
cdr3_nt: TGTGCCAGCAGTTCCCGAGGGGCTTTTTACAATGAGCAGTTCTTC

clone_size: -
v_call: TRBV29-1
d_call: TRBD1
j_call: TRBJ1-1
cdr3_aa: CSVVKQGGFTEAFF
cdr3_nt: TGCAGCGTTGTTAAGCAGGGGGGATTCACTGAAGCTTTCTTT

clone_size: few
v_call: TRBV14
d_call: -
j_call: TRBJ2-5
cdr3_aa: CASSQGTWETQYF
cdr3_nt: TGTGCCAGCAGCCAAGGGACTTGGGAGACCCAGTACTTC

clone_size: few
v_call: TRBV15
d_call: -
j_call: TRBJ1-2
cdr3_aa: CATSRGGKTGGYTF
cdr3_nt: TGTGCCACCAGCAGAGGTGGGAAAACTGGCGGCTACACCTTC

clone_size: few
v_call: TRBV10-3
d_call: TRBD1
j_call: TRBJ1-5
cdr3_aa: CATTGQGYREPQHF
cdr3_nt: TGTGCCACAACGGGACAGGGGTACCGTGAACCCCAGCATTTT

clone_size: -
v_call: TRBV2
d_call: -
j_call: TRBJ1-5
cdr3_aa: CASSEEGPQPQHF
cdr3_nt: TGTGCCAGCAGTGAAGAGGGGCCTCAGCCCCAGCATTTT

clone_size: -
v_call: TRBV28
d_call: -
j_call: TRBJ1-5
cdr3_aa: CASSLDMAGSNQPQHF
cdr3_nt: TGTGCCAGCAGTTTAGACATGGCGGGGTCTAATCAGCCCCAGCATTTT

clone_size: -
v_call: TRBV12-5
d_call: -
j_call: TRBJ1-1
cdr3_aa: CASGLVLSRMNTEAFF
cdr3_nt: TGTGCTAGTGGTTTGGTACTTTCTCGGATGAACACTGAAGCTTTCTTT

clone_size: few
v_call: TRBV6-1
d_call: -
j_call: TRBJ2-1
cdr3_aa: CASTQGGYNEQFF
cdr3_nt: TGTGCCAGCACCCAGGGGGGATACAATGAGCAGTTCTTC

clone_size: few
v_call: TRBV7-6
d_call: -
j_call: TRBJ2-5
cdr3_aa: CASSLAVASWQETQYF
cdr3_nt: TGTGCCAGCAGCTTAGCGGTAGCGAGCTGGCAAGAGACCCAGTACTTC

clone_size: few
v_call: TRBV7-8
d_call: -
j_call: TRBJ1-2
cdr3_aa: CASSSQRDGPYGYTF
cdr3_nt: TGTGCCAGCAGCTCCCAGCGGGATGGACCCTATGGCTACACCTTC

clone_size: -
v_call: TRBV5-4
d_call: TRBD2
j_call: TRBJ2-3
cdr3_aa: CASSFPPGGVRDTQYF
cdr3_nt: TGTGCCAGCAGCTTTCCCCCGGGGGGAGTTCGGGATACGCAGTATTTT

clone_size: few
v_call: TRBV14
d_call: -
j_call: TRBJ1-2
cdr3_aa: CASSQLVDANSGYGYTF
cdr3_nt: TGTGCCAGCAGCCAACTTGTGGACGCTAACAGTGGCTATGGCTACACCTTC

clone_size: -
v_call: TRBV7-2
d_call: -
j_call: TRBJ2-1
cdr3_aa: CASSLRGGVSYNEQFF
cdr3_nt: TGTGCCAGCAGCTTAAGGGGCGGGGTCTCCTACAATGAGCAGTTCTTC

clone_size: -
v_call: TRBV27
d_call: -
j_call: TRBJ1-1
cdr3_aa: CASSLGQGSTEAFF
cdr3_nt: TGTGCCAGCAGTTTAGGTCAGGGGAGCACTGAAGCTTTCTTT

clone_size: few
v_call: TRBV30
d_call: -
j_call: TRBJ1-2
cdr3_aa: CAWSATGSYGYTF
cdr3_nt: TGTGCCTGGAGTGCTACAGGGTCCTATGGCTACACCTTC